These 19 T cell receptor beta chains share one sample of origin, sequenced in a study of shared T cell receptors in the human thymus (dated by TCRdb to the early 2020s). Receptors were amplified or captured by the immunoSEQ multiplex PCR assay. TCRdb took this table from immuneACCESS and kept in-frame rearrangements with V and J called. Such tables lack part of the clones; where checked against another copy, unresolved V genes explain under half of the gap, and the rest is unexplained. The sample data list approximately 660,000 clones, and 70% to 90% of these were observed just once. The biggest ten clones account for about 0.01% of the sample. The data were also submitted as part of a second study, on human thymus T cells.

The specimen sequenced was thymocytes. The receptors shown here come from a boy under two years old with a congenital heart defect. Donor details come from another sample of the same person, matched by shared clones.

CDR3 sequence reads: CASSFPSGSPKEQFF. The DNA of the CDR3 is TGCGCCAGCAGCTTTCCTAGCGGGAGCCCCAAGGAGCAGTTCTTC. The genes are TRBV5-1 and TRBJ2-1; 10 bases agree with TRBD2. The ends lost 2 bases at V and 10 bases at J; junction bases unmatched: 9. The CDR3 loop spans 15 amino acids. Looked up from germline, CDR1 is SGHRS and CDR2 is YFSETQ.

This clone was observed a single time. The J gene is TRBJ1-4, the V gene TRBV2; D is perhaps TRBD1 (6 bases). V was pared by 4 bases and J by 3 bases, with 15 bases between. The CDR3 is made up of 16 amino acids. CDR1 and CDR2 (germline): SNHLY, FYNNEI. The CDR3 is CASSGALGGSNEKLFF. Here the CDR3 DNA reads TGTGCCAGCAGTGGGGCCTTAGGGGGTTCTAATGAAAAACTGTTTTTT. The full variable domain, its missing parts supplied by reference TRBV2 and TRBJ1-4, is EPEVTQTPSHQVTQMGQEVILRCVPISNHLYFYWYRQILGQKVEFLVSFYNNEISEKSEIFDDQFSVERPDGSNFTLKIRSTKLEDSAMYFCASSGALGGSNEKLFFGSGTQLSVL.

This rearrangement joins TRBV28 to TRBJ1-5, with 9 bases fitting TRBD1. Unmatched junction bases numbered 6, after V lost 6 bases and J lost 6 bases. The CDR3 sequence is 14 residues long. Germline lookup yields CDR1 MDHEN and CDR2 SYDVKM. The CDR3 sequence is CASRYRDRAQPQHF. The CDR3 nucleotides are TGTGCCAGCAGATACCGGGACAGGGCTCAGCCCCAGCATTTT. Complete variable domain (other parts from reference TRBV28 and TRBJ1-5): DVKVTQSSRYLVKRTGEKVFLECVQDMDHENMFWYRQDPGLGLRLIYFSYDVKMKEKGDIPEGYSVSREKKERFSLILESASTNQTSMYLCASRYRDRAQPQHFGDGTRLSIL.

The genes are TRBV4-1 and TRBJ2-7, with D possibly matching TRBD2 (5 bases). Germline CDR1 MGHRA, CDR2 YSYEKL. Trimming took off 0 bases at V and 4 bases at J, with 34 bases between the two ends. The CDR3 contains 22 residues. The CDR3 bases are TGCGCCAGCAGCCAAGAATGTCTACCCGAGCGGCGAGGGTGTACAAACGCATACGAGCAGTACTTC. Its translation is CASSQECLPERRGCTNAYEQYF.

This chain connects TRBV10-3 to TRBJ2-3; TRBD1 agrees at 7 bases. Trimming took 3 bases from V and 5 from J; bases not matched to a gene: 11. CDR3 length: 16 amino acids. Germline assignment: CDR1 ENHRY and CDR2 SYGVKD. The CDR3 spells CAISDPKGQAGDTQYF. The CDR3 DNA follows: TGTGCCATCAGTGACCCAAAAGGACAGGCTGGAGATACGCAGTATTTT.

The chain uses TRBV29-1 and TRBJ2-5; no clear D gene. The CDR3 totals 11 residues. V lost 0 bases, J lost 9 bases, and 8 bases lay in between. In germline, CDR1 is SQVTM, CDR2 ANQGSEA. The CDR3 loop is CSVEERLAQYF. The CDR3, as DNA: TGCAGCGTTGAAGAGCGGCTCGCCCAGTACTTC.

V usage is TRBV6-1 and J usage is TRBJ1-5; tentatively, D is TRBD1 (6 bases). Germline assignment: CDR1 MNHNS and CDR2 SASEGT. V lost 5 bases and J 3 bases, leaving 14 bases between the germline ends. This CDR3 has 15 residues. CDR3 sequence (DNA): TGTGCCAGCAGTCCGAGCGGGGGCCCCAATCAGCCCCAGCATTTT. Amino acid sequence: CASSPSGGPNQPQHF.

The chain couples TRBV25-1 to TRBJ2-7, with a tentative D call TRBD2 (5 bases). The CDR3 spans 14 residues. V was shortened by 4 bases and J by 2 bases, with 12 bases between the two germline ends. Germline lookup yields CDR1 MGHDK and CDR2 SYGVNS. The CDR3 DNA follows: TGTGCCAGCAGTGTAAATGGGCGGGCCTACGAGCAGTACTTC. It is translated as CASSVNGRAYEQYF.

This clone appeared a single time. The chain couples TRBV11-3 to TRBJ2-7, with D possibly TRBD1 on 5 matching bases. In germline, CDR1 is SGHNT, CDR2 YENEEA. Trimming removed 1 base from V and 3 bases from J, with 7 bases in between. This CDR3 region has 13 residues. CDR3 protein: CASSLAQGYEQYF. The CDR3 coding sequence is TGTGCCAGCAGCTTAGCCCAGGGCTACGAGCAGTACTTC.

The chain couples TRBV6-5 to TRBJ2-7; 7 bases line up with TRBD2. CDR1 is MNHEY, CDR2 SVGAGI, per germline. Trimming at V came to 5 bases and at J to 0 bases, leaving 7 bases not matched to a gene. This CDR3 spans 15 amino acids. CDR3 nucleotides: TGTGCCAGCAGTAAGCTAGCGGAAGCCTCCTACGAGCAGTACTTC. Protein sequence: CASSKLAEASYEQYF.

This clone was detected only once. The V gene is TRBV4-1, the J gene TRBJ1-1; tentative D call: TRBD1 (5 bases). Germline-derived CDR1 and CDR2 are MGHRA and YSYEKL. Trimming cost V 1 base and J 1 base, with 10 bases left between them. CDR3 length: 15 amino acids. CDR3 nucleotide sequence: TGCGCCAGCAGCCAAGGTGCAGGGAAGAACACTGAAGCTTTCTTT. Translating it yields CASSQGAGKNTEAFF.

The chain employs TRBV30 and TRBJ2-3, with a tentative D call TRBD2 (6 bases). V was shortened by 5 bases and J by 4 bases, with 13 bases between the two germline ends. Looked up from germline, CDR1 is GTSNPN and CDR2 is SVGIG (reference sequence). The CDR3 consists of 13 residues. In nucleotides, the CDR3 is TGTGCCTGGTGCACCGGAGGGGCAGATACGCAGTATTTT. This gives the protein CAWCTGGADTQYF.

The J gene is TRBJ2-7, the V gene TRBV7-9; the D gene is possibly TRBD2 (6 bases). The CDR3 consists of 13 residues. Deletions cut 7 bases from V and 2 bases from J, with 12 bases between. Germline lookup yields CDR1 SEHNR and CDR2 FQNEAQ (reference sequence). The CDR3 DNA reads TGTGCCAGCAAGGGCGGGGTTACCTACGAGCAGTACTTC. It is translated as CASKGGVTYEQYF.

The genes are TRBV7-8 and TRBJ2-3; the D gene is possibly TRBD1 (5 bases). Deletions cut 5 bases from V and 0 bases from J, with 21 bases between. The V gene's germline CDR1 is SGHVS and CDR2 FQNEAQ. The CDR3 is made up of 18 amino acids. CDR3: CASSDWVGRSPSTDTQYF. CDR3 nucleotides: TGTGCCAGCAGCGACTGGGTGGGGCGGTCCCCTAGCACAGATACGCAGTATTTT.

V usage is TRBV27 and J usage is TRBJ1-2, with D possibly TRBD1 on 6 matching bases. The germline CDR1 and CDR2 sequences are MNHEY and SMNVEV (reference sequence). This CDR3 is built from 13 residues. V gave up 5 bases and J gave up 2 bases, with 9 bases separating them. CDR3 amino acids: CASSRTANYGYTF. Written as DNA, the CDR3 is TGTGCCAGCAGTCGGACAGCCAACTATGGCTACACCTTC.

The rearrangement uses TRBV25-1 and TRBJ2-7; D is undetermined. V was pared by 1 base and J by 7 bases, with 17 bases between. Germline CDR1 is MGHDK and CDR2 is SYGVNS. This CDR3 is built from 15 residues. In nucleotides, the CDR3 is TGTGCCAGCAGTGAATCCCGGCTAGAAGGAGCAGAGCAGTACTTC. Its protein is CASSESRLEGAEQYF.

This chain uses TRBV27 with TRBJ2-1, with D perhaps TRBD1 (5 bases). This CDR3 contains 19 residues. Trimming removed 2 bases at V and 0 bases at J, with 20 bases between. The germline gives CDR1 MNHEY, CDR2 SMNVEV (reference sequence). As DNA, the CDR3 is TGTGCCAGCAGTTTAGGCCCCCTAGGTATCAGGGTCTCCTACAATGAGCAGTTCTTC. This sequence encodes CASSLGPLGIRVSYNEQFF.

This clone was detected once. The chain joins TRBV2 to TRBJ2-5; maybe TRBD2 (6 bases). V shed 6 bases and J shed 5 bases, with 10 bases lying between them. The CDR3 sequence is 12 residues long. Germline CDR1 and CDR2: SNHLY and FYNNEI. DNA of the CDR3: TGTGCCAGCAGGGGAGGACACGAGACCCAGTACTTC. It encodes CASRGGHETQYF.

The V call is TRBV4-3, the J call TRBJ2-7; TRBD2 matches at 10 bases. Germline V lookup: CDR1 LGHNA, CDR2 YSLEER. CDR3 size: 18 residues. Trimming removed 0 bases from V and 0 bases from J; junction bases left unmatched: 8. The CDR3 here is CASSQESLTSGFSYEQYF. The CDR3 region has the DNA TGCGCCAGCAGCCAAGAAAGCCTGACTAGCGGGTTCTCCTACGAGCAGTACTTC.